A selection of T cell receptor beta chains follows, all from one sample in a study of T cell responses to AZD1222 COVID-19 vaccine. This table comes from immunoSEQ multiplex PCR, and its TCRdb copy is limited to in-frame clones, with some not included. The data hold 55,000 to 65,000 clones, with 80% to 90% observed a single time. Here the sequenced sample was peripheral blood, taken on day 0 of AZD1222 vaccination. These TCRs come from an adult in good health. Both conserved end residues are part of each CDR3. The D gene is left open where the match is weak. Expanded clones are given a class, and other clones once, few, many or no size at all.

J: TRBJ1-5; V: TRBV27; D: TRBD1; size: -; DNA: TGTGCCAGCAGGCCGGGACAGGGGTATCAGCCCCAGCATTTT; CDR3: CASRPGQGYQPQHF
J: TRBJ1-6; V: TRBV27; D: -; size: -; DNA: TGTGCCAGCAGTTTATCCTTCGGGGGCGGATCCTATAATTCACCCCTCCACTTT; CDR3: CASSLSFGGGSYNSPLHF
J: TRBJ1-6; V: TRBV21-1; D: -; size: -; DNA: TGTGCCAGCAGCATACTGAGGGGGGAACCGAATAATTCACCCCTCCACTTT; CDR3: CASSILRGEPNNSPLHF
J: TRBJ1-2; V: TRBV29-1; D: TRBD1; size: -; DNA: TGCAGCGTCGAGGACAGGGAAGGGTATGGCTACACCTTC; CDR3: CSVEDREGYGYTF
J: TRBJ1-2; V: TRBV9; D: -; size: -; DNA: TGTGCCAGCAGCGCGGGGAGGTTGCGTCGGGAATATGGCTACACCTTC; CDR3: CASSAGRLRREYGYTF
J: TRBJ2-5; V: TRBV10-2; D: TRBD2; size: -; DNA: TGCGCCAGCAGTGAGTCGACTAGCGGAGCCCAGTACTTC; CDR3: CASSESTSGAQYF
J: TRBJ1-4; V: TRBV15; D: -; size: -; DNA: TGTGCCACCAGCAGAGACCGGGCAGGGGCTTTGGGTGAAAAACTGTTTTTT; CDR3: CATSRDRAGALGEKLFF
J: TRBJ1-3; V: TRBV3-1/TRBV3-2; D: -; size: -; DNA: TGTGCCAGCAGCCAAGGTAGGACTGGAAACACCATATATTTT; CDR3: CASSQGRTGNTIYF
J: TRBJ1-6; V: TRBV10-3; D: TRBD1; size: -; DNA: TGTGCCATCAGTGGACAGGGGGCAAATTCACCCCTCCACTTT; CDR3: CAISGQGANSPLHF
J: TRBJ1-5; V: TRBV28; D: -; size: once; DNA: TGTGCCAGCAGTTCCTATCAGCCCCAGCATTTT; CDR3: CASSSYQPQHF
J: TRBJ1-1; V: TRBV28; D: -; size: large; DNA: TGTGCCATCCGGGGGGGCTCGGGGTACGCTGAAGCTTTCTTT; CDR3: CAIRGGSGYAEAFF
J: TRBJ2-1; V: TRBV19; D: TRBD2; size: few; DNA: TGTGCCAGTTCCTCCGGGGGGGTCTCCTACAATGAGCAGTTCTTC; CDR3: CASSSGGVSYNEQFF
J: TRBJ1-1; V: TRBV27; D: -; size: -; DNA: TGTGCCAGCAGGGTTTTGGGGCAGGGTGAAGCTTTCTTT; CDR3: CASRVLGQGEAFF
J: TRBJ1-1; V: TRBV9; D: -; size: -; DNA: TGTGCCAGCAGCGTAGCGCAGAACACTGAAGCTTTCTTT; CDR3: CASSVAQNTEAFF
J: TRBJ1-1; V: TRBV5-1; D: TRBD1; size: -; DNA: TGCGCCAGCAGCTACCTCTTTACCGGGACAGTAAACACTGAAGCTTTCTTT; CDR3: CASSYLFTGTVNTEAFF
J: TRBJ1-6; V: TRBV27; D: -; size: -; DNA: TGTGCCAGCAGTTTATCTGGCAGGGTGCATAATTCACCCCTCCACTTT; CDR3: CASSLSGRVHNSPLHF
J: TRBJ2-7; V: TRBV3-1/TRBV3-2; D: TRBD1; size: -; DNA: TGTGCCAGCAGCCCCCTAACGACAGGGAGCTCCTACGAGCAGTACTTC; CDR3: CASSPLTTGSSYEQYF
J: TRBJ1-1; V: TRBV5-6; D: -; size: -; DNA: TGTGCCAGCAGCTCAGGGAACTACAACACTGAAGCTTTCTTT; CDR3: CASSSGNYNTEAFF
J: TRBJ2-2; V: TRBV28; D: TRBD2; size: -; DNA: TGTGCCAGCAGCCTACTTCAGCGGGGGACCGGGGAGCTGTTTTTT; CDR3: CASSLLQRGTGELFF
J: TRBJ2-7; V: TRBV7-8; D: TRBD1; size: once; DNA: TGTGCCAGCAGCTCCGACCGGACAGGGCGCGGGCTATACGAGCAGTACTTC; CDR3: CASSSDRTGRGLYEQYF
J: TRBJ2-2; V: TRBV24-1; D: TRBD1; size: -; DNA: TGTGCCACCCAGGGGGCAGGCTTCGCGAACACCGGGGAGCTGTTTTTT; CDR3: CATQGAGFANTGELFF
J: TRBJ2-2; V: TRBV18; D: -; size: -; DNA: TGTGCCAGCTCACCAAAACCGGGGGTGAAGAACACCGGGGAGCTGTTTTTT; CDR3: CASSPKPGVKNTGELFF